The T cell receptor beta chain under discussion was sequenced for a study of blood T cells in healthy people across ages. General study results and limits: Since the PBMCs were unsorted, naive and antigen-experienced cells could not be conclusively compared.

Drawn from each donor were roughly 10 milliliters of peripheral blood. Primed by a sample-barcoded 5' primer and a J-beta primer mix, a second PCR proceeded for 7 to 11 cycles. TCRdb ran MiXCR on the 5' RACE reads and lists one entry per CDR3 protein. This table has 600,000 to 850,000 distinct CDR3 sequences, 20% to 30% appearing once. This clonotype was detected a few times. Its antigen is currently unknown. The CDR3 loop spans 15 amino acids. Germline CDR1 reads MDHEN; CDR2 reads SYDVKM. V was clipped by 5 bases and J by 1 base, with 15 bases between them. The sample was also reused in another study, on T cells of mothers and their children. From that study: Whatever RNA was extracted went entirely into cDNA synthesis, at about 1.6 ug per 15 ul. Amplification in the second PCR used the M1S primer, which added sample barcodes and 2-4 random nucleotides.

This clonotype originated in a boy younger than 18 in good health. The sample taken for sequencing was blood. V and J are TRBV28 and TRBJ2-7; no clear D gene. As DNA, the CDR3 is TGTGCCAGCAGTCTCACGCCGGACCTTTCCTACGAGCAGTACTTC. Amino acid sequence: CASSLTPDLSYEQYF.